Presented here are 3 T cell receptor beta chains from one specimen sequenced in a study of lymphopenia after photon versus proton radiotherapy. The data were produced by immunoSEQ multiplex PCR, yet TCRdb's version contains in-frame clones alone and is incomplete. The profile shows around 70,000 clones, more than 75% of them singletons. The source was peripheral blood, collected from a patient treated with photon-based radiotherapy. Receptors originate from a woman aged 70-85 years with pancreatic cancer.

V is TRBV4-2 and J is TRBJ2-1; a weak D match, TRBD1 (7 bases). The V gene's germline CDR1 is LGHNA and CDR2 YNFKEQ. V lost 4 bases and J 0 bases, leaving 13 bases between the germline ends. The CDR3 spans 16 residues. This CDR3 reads CASSPTGTASYNEQFF. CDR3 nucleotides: TGTGCCAGCAGCCCGACAGGGACTGCCTCCTACAATGAGCAGTTCTTC.

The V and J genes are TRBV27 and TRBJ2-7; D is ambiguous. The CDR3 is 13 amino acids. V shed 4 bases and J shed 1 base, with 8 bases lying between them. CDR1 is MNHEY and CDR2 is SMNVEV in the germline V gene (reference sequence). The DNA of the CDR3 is TGTGCCAGCAGTTCGCCCCTATCCTACGAGCAGTACTTC. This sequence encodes CASSSPLSYEQYF.

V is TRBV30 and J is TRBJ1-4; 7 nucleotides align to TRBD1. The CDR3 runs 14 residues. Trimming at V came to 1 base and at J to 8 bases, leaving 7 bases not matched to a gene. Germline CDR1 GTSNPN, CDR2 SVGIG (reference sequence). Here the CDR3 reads CAWSGQGRNEKLFF. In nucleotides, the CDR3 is TGTGCCTGGAGTGGACAGGGACGTAACGAAAAACTGTTTTTT.